This TCR beta chain was sequenced for a study of T cell responses to AZD1222 COVID-19 vaccine (dated by TCRdb to the early 2020s). For context, the study as a whole: A total of 233 trial participants underwent TCR sequencing, of whom about 200 had received two doses of AZD1222 and some 25 had received two doses of the MenACWY control vaccine. Enrollment into the trials was organized by age into subgroups of 18-55, 56-69 and 70-plus years, and those subgroups contained approximately 160, 26 and 62 TCR-sequenced participants, respectively. Study-wide findings and limitations: Participants were mostly white British and included more females than males, and it was suggested by the authors that clonal diversity may have been underestimated. The vaccine-associated CD4 TCRs covered the entire spike protein, and the dominant responses fell in regions 160-218 and 743-854. Reportedly, almost half of the unique spike-specific TCRs recognized epitopes lying outside the regions that are mutated in the B.1.351 and B.1.1.7 variants. Spike-specific TCR breadth and depth rose significantly after two AZD1222 doses compared with day 0 and with MenACWY recipients. Conclusions about previously exposed vaccinees are limited because only 5 or 6 AZD1222 recipients were SARS-CoV-2 seropositive at baseline. No day 14 peak-response samples were available, so repertoires were characterized only after the peak T cell response. In the small 56-69-year group, the increase in depth fell short of significance, most likely because of low power.

Reading the label with the study, this specimen's time point is: baseline before first vaccination. Vaccinee samples were obtained from the UK trials COV001 and COV002, which included a single-blind randomized controlled phase 2/3 trial of AZD1222 (ChAdOx1 nCoV-19) in healthy adults. Trial participant PBMC samples were collected at day 0 and day 28 after the second dose for TCRbeta chain sequencing. As regards this clone: It has no known antigen specificity.

From a lookup of the germline V gene, CDR1 and CDR2 are SGHAT and FQNNGV. The CDR3 holds 15 amino acids from the cysteine to the phenylalanine. Only CDR3 DNA is held: 45 bases, read in frame from base 1. The germline V end is reduced by 4 bases and the J end by 2 bases; junction bases left unmatched: 7. The CDR3 regions of human TCRbeta chains were subjected to immunosequencing. The study's own analysis went as follows. Repertoire TCRs were matched against a reference library of SARS-CoV-2-specific TCRs generated with the MIRA antigen-specificity platform. Breadth was defined as the fraction of unique TCRs that were SARS-CoV-2-associated. Depth was defined as the fraction of total T cells that were SARS-CoV-2-associated. Using the MIRA data, each spike-specific TCR was mapped to the spike region that the TCR reacts to and placed in a CD4 or CD8 class. Log10-transformed breadth and depth values were compared by one-way ANOVA with Sidak's multiple comparisons tests. TCRdb took over this immuneACCESS table, retaining in-frame rearrangements with V and J assigned. Such tables are incomplete; in checked studies, under half of the missing clones stem from an unresolved V gene, and the remainder is unexplained. From that table come the V and J calls and clone size; the DNA was used to work out D and trimming. The table held for this sample gives about 140,000 clones. Under 2.5% of the sample belongs to the ten largest clones.

What was sequenced was peripheral blood. The sequence was obtained from an adult in good health. The receptor chain draws on TRBV11-2 and TRBJ1-1, with TRBD1 identical over 7 junction bases. The nucleotide sequence reads TGTGCCAGCAGCTCTCGACGGACAGGCAACACTGAAGCTTTCTTT. It encodes CASSSRRTGNTEAFF.